Shown below are 3 T cell receptor beta chains from a single sample sequenced in a study of T cell repertoires in aging, cancer and after chemotherapy. TRB rearrangements spanning V, D and J were amplified using mixed TRB-A/B primers. One entry per CDR3 protein, called by TCRdb with MiXCR from the multiplex PCR reads. The sample shows about 4,100 distinct CDR3 sequences, roughly 25% of them seen only once. The template was genomic DNA from peripheral blood, not RNA. Sequenced input: blood. The receptors originated from a human donor in good health. The donor label of this sample is uncertain.

This clonotype was seen a few times. CDR3 sequence (DNA): TGTGCCAGCAGCTGGGGGGGGGATTACAATGAGCAGTTCTTC. It yields the protein CASSWGGDYNEQFF. This chain uses TRBV7-9 with TRBJ2-1; 7 bases map to TRBD2. V lost 4 bases and J lost 4; bases outside the gene matches: 4. The CDR3 loop spans 14 amino acids. The germline CDR1 and CDR2 sequences are SEHNR and FQNEAQ (reference sequence).

The V and J genes are TRBV27 and TRBJ1-6, with D perhaps TRBD1 (6 bases). The CDR3 is 16 amino acids. Between the trimmed V and J ends, which lost 3 bases and 7 bases, there was a span of 16 bases. Germline CDR1 is MNHEY and CDR2 is SMNVEV (reference sequence). CDR3 residues: CASSFGGGAGNSPLHF. As DNA, the CDR3 is TGTGCCAGCAGTTTCGGCGGGGGGGCCGGGAATTCACCCCTCCACTTT.

This clonotype was counted between two and nine times. The chain is built from TRBV19 and TRBJ2-7; 10 bases are a match to TRBD1. The CDR3 has 14 amino acids. Germline CDR1 LNHDA, CDR2 SQIVND (reference sequence). V dropped 7 bases and J dropped 2; count of bases not matched to a gene: 5. The CDR3 loop reads CASKPGQGPYEQYF. The CDR3 coding sequence is TGTGCCAGTAAGCCGGGACAGGGGCCCTACGAGCAGTACTTC.